A single sample gave rise to the 8 T cell receptor beta chains below, sequenced in a study of T-cell reconstitution after alpha-beta-depleted transplantation in children. TCRbeta library construction was performed incorporating unique molecular identifiers. TCRdb called the PCR reads again in MiXCR, with one record for every CDR3 protein. The sample includes almost 600,000 distinct CDR3 sequences, 27% seen only once; the top ten take 35% to 40%. The material sequenced was PBMCs, taken before TCRalphabeta/CD19-depleted stem cell transplant. Receptors originate from a boy under two years old with Wiskott-Aldrich syndrome, due to receive a stem cell transplant.

This clonotype has just a few counts. CDR3 in amino acids: CASSTYRGSAGNTIYF. As DNA, the CDR3 is TGTGCCAGCAGTACCTACAGGGGATCCGCTGGAAACACCATATATTTT. The V and J genes are TRBV6-1 and TRBJ1-3, with 7 bases matching TRBD1. From germline, CDR1 is MNHNS and CDR2 SASEGT. This CDR3 is 16 amino acids long. Trimming at V came to 5 bases and at J to 2 bases, leaving 9 bases not matched to a gene.

This clonotype came up a few times. This chain uses TRBV5-1 with TRBJ1-1, with D tentatively TRBD1 (5 bases). Germline V CDR1 and CDR2: SGHRS, YFSETQ. V was pared by 7 bases and J by 4 bases, with 14 bases between. The CDR3 consists of 13 residues. CDR3 protein: CASGGTLGTEAFF. CDR3 in DNA: TGCGCCAGCGGTGGGACTCTGGGCACTGAAGCTTTCTTT.

This clonotype has a handful of counts. Mismatch with germline at one junction end may stem from a read error. The V call is TRBV29-1, the J call TRBJ2-5; D perhaps matches TRBD1 (5 bases). This CDR3 is 12 amino acids long. The germline gives CDR1 SQVTM, CDR2 ANQGSEA. The CDR3: CSVESGQEIQYF. Here the CDR3 DNA reads TGCAGCGTTGAATCAGGGCAAGAGATCCAGTACTTC.

The chain recombines TRBV4-1 with TRBJ2-5; TRBD2 matches at 8 bases. Germline CDR1 is MGHRA and CDR2 is YSYEKL. The J segment lost 1 base and the V segment lost 1 base, leaving 8 bases of the junction unmatched. This CDR3 comprises 17 residues. The CDR3 bases are TGCGCCAGCAGCCAAGGCGGGGGACTAGTCCCCCAAGAGACCCAGTACTTC. It translates to CASSQGGGLVPQETQYF.

This clonotype was detected only a few times. This CDR3 reads CASSLRPSGYEQYF. CDR3 DNA sequence: TGTGCCAGCAGTTTAAGGCCTAGTGGGTACGAGCAGTACTTC. The chain has TRBV28 and TRBJ2-7; no firm D call. The CDR3 covers 14 residues. Germline lookup yields CDR1 MDHEN and CDR2 SYDVKM. V lost 2 bases and J lost 4, with 12 bases in between.

DNA for the CDR3: TGCGCCAGCAGCTCCCGAACCCAAACAGGGGGCAGCTCCTACAATGAGCAGTTCTTC. Translated: CASSSRTQTGGSSYNEQFF. The chain employs TRBV5-1 and TRBJ2-1; TRBD1 matches 9 bases. CDR1 and CDR2 from the germline V gene are SGHRS and YFSETQ. The CDR3 runs 19 residues. Losses at the gene ends were 3 bases for V and 0 bases for J; bases not matched to a gene: 13.

The rearrangement uses TRBV5-1 and TRBJ2-1; 7 bases fit TRBD1. Germline lookup yields CDR1 SGHRS and CDR2 YFSETQ. Trimming took 1 base from V and 7 from J; bases not matched to a gene: 11. This CDR3 spans 16 amino acids. The CDR3 nucleotides read TGCGCCAGCAGCTTGATCGGGGCAGGGGGTTTAAATGAGCAGTTCTTC. This codes for CASSLIGAGGLNEQFF.

This rearrangement joins TRBV4-2 to TRBJ1-2; D may be TRBD1 (6 bases). Germline V gene data show CDR1 as LGHNA and CDR2 as YNFKEQ. V shed 3 bases and J shed 4 bases, with 9 bases lying between them. The CDR3 is 13 amino acids. CDR3 residues: CASSHRGVYGYTF. The CDR3 coding sequence is TGTGCCAGCAGCCATAGGGGGGTCTATGGCTACACCTTC.